Listed here is a single T cell receptor beta chain. What it recognizes is unknown. The data originate from a study of OX40 agonist ivuxolimab in advanced cancers. As for the study in general: Ivuxolimab, which is an agonistic anti-OX40 (CD134) antibody, was administered to the patients. General study results and limits: On average, CD8+ T cells showed a greater number of expanded clones than CD4+. CD4+ and CD8+ blood T cells expanded clonally by week 6 at 0.1 to 3.0 mg/kg.

V shed 9 bases, J shed 1 base, and the junction held 8 bases outside the gene matches. The CDR3 runs to 15 residues. From germline, CDR1 is MNHNS and CDR2 SASEGT. The sampling schedule covered blood at baseline, cycle 4 day 1, and cycle 7 day 1. Sequencing was performed with immunoSEQ multiplex PCR; in TCRdb, only in-frame clones are kept and a portion is missing. The sample holds 90,000 to 100,000 clones; around nine tenths are singletons and the top ten take roughly 0.5%. This specimen consisted of CD4+ or CD8+ T cells sorted from blood, obtained in a trial of the OX40 agonist ivuxolimab. The chain couples TRBV6-1 to TRBJ1-5; 8 positions match TRBD1. This clonotype was sampled from an adult with an advanced solid tumor such as melanoma, head and neck, liver or kidney cancer. As DNA, the CDR3 is TGTGCCAGGTCGACAGGGGAGGGGAGCAATCAGCCCCAGCATTTT. Its protein is CARSTGEGSNQPQHF.